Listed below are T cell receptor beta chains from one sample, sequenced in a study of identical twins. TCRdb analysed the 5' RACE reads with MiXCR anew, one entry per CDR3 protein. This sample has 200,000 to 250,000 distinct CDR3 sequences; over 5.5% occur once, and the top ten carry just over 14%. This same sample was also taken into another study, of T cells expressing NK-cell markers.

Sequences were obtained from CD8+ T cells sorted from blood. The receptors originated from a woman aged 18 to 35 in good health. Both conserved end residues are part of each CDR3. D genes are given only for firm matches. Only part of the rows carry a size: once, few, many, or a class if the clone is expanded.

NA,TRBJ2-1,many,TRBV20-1,CSAVGASYNEQFF,TGCAGTGCTGTCGGGGCCTCTTACAATGAGCAGTTCTTC
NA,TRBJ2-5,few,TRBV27,CASSLLSGSQETQYF,TGTGCCAGCAGTTTATTGAGCGGATCCCAAGAGACCCAGTACTTC
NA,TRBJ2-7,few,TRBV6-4,CASSYHWGEQYF,TGTGCCAGCAGCTACCACTGGGGCGAGCAGTACTTC
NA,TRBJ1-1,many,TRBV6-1,CASNAIWGEVTEAFF,TGTGCCAGCAACGCGATTTGGGGTGAAGTAACTGAAGCTTTCTTT
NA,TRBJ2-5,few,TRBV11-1,CASSGSRPQETQYF,TGTGCCAGCAGCGGTAGTAGGCCCCAAGAGACCCAGTACTTC
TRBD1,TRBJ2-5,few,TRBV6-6,CASLGTGEETQYF,TGTGCCAGCTTAGGGACAGGGGAAGAGACCCAGTACTTC
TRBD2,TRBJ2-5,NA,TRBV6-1,CASSESGLVFETQYF,TGTGCCAGCAGTGAATCGGGACTAGTTTTTGAGACCCAGTACTTC
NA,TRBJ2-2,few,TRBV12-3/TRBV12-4,CASSVYRELEGHGELFF,TGTGCCAGCAGCGTTTATAGGGAGCTAGAAGGGCACGGGGAGCTGTTTTTT
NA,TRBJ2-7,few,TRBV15,CATSRDGRDTLGEQYF,TGTGCCACCAGCAGAGATGGGCGGGACACCTTAGGGGAGCAGTACTTC
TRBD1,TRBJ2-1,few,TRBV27,CASSLGQGVQFF,TGTGCCAGCAGTTTGGGACAGGGGGTGCAGTTCTTC
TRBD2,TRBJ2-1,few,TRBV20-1,CSATGGAGVDYNEQFF,TGCAGTGCGACGGGGGGGGCGGGAGTGGATTACAATGAGCAGTTCTTC
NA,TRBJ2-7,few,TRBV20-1,CSASSGNSYEQYF,TGCAGTGCTAGTAGCGGAAACTCCTACGAGCAGTACTTC
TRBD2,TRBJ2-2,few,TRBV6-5,CASSYGGGRAGELFF,TGTGCCAGCAGTTACGGGGGGGGGAGGGCCGGGGAGCTGTTTTTT
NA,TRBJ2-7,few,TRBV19,CASSIAGADYEQYF,TGTGCCAGTAGTATAGCCGGGGCCGACTACGAGCAGTACTTC
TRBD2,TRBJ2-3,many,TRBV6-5,CASRLLAGQDTQYF,TGTGCCAGCAGGTTACTAGCGGGACAAGATACGCAGTATTTT
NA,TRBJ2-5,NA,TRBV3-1,CASSQDWTTEETQYF,TGTGCCAGCAGCCAAGATTGGACTACCGAAGAGACCCAGTACTTC
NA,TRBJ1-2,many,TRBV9,CASSRDTDYGYTF,TGTGCCAGCAGTAGGGACACCGACTATGGCTACACCTTC
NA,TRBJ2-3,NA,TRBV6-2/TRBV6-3,CASSYVRTDTQYF,TGTGCCAGCAGTTACGTTCGGACAGATACGCAGTATTTT
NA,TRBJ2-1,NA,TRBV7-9,CASSPSMDRRGGNEQFF,TGTGCCAGCAGCCCTTCGATGGACAGGCGGGGAGGCAATGAGCAGTTCTTC
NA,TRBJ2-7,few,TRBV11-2,CASSSSGPPRHEQYF,TGTGCCAGCAGCTCTTCCGGGCCTCCCAGGCACGAGCAGTACTTC
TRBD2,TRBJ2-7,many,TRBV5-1,CASSLAGGLFYEQYF,TGCGCCAGCAGCTTAGCGGGGGGCCTTTTTTACGAGCAGTACTTC
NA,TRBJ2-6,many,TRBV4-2,CASSPKGRIYPGANVLTF,TGTGCCAGCAGCCCAAAGGGCAGGATTTATCCTGGGGCCAACGTCCTGACTTTC
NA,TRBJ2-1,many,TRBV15,CATTPEGTSGYNEQFF,TGTGCCACCACCCCAGAAGGTACTAGTGGCTACAATGAGCAGTTCTTC
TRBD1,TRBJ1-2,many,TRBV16,CASSQSFGTGLYGYTF,TGTGCCAGCAGCCAATCGTTTGGGACAGGTCTTTATGGCTACACCTTC
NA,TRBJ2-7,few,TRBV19,CASSIERGVEQYF,TGTGCCAGTAGTATAGAAAGAGGGGTCGAGCAGTACTTC
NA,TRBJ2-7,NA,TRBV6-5,CASSYGTSADEQYF,TGTGCCAGCAGTTACGGGACCTCAGCCGACGAGCAGTACTTC
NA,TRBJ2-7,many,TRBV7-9,CASSLGGSGNEQYF,TGTGCCAGCAGCTTAGGGGGGTCTGGGAACGAGCAGTACTTC
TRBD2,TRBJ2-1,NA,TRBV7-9,CASSSPTSGGAHEQFF,TGTGCCAGCAGCTCCCCTACTAGCGGGGGGGCCCATGAGCAGTTCTTC
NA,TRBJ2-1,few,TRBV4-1,CASSHNDGELGEQFF,TGCGCCAGCAGCCACAATGACGGGGAACTGGGGGAGCAGTTCTTC
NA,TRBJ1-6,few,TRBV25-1,CASSEYTGGPEEPLHF,TGTGCCAGCAGTGAATATACGGGGGGCCCCGAGGAACCCCTCCACTTT
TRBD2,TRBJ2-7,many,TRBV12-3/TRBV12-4,CASSLLTSGYEQYF,TGTGCCAGCAGCCTTCTGACTAGCGGCTACGAGCAGTACTTC
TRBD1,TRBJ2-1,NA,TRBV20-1,CSATLDRGDLNEQFF,TGCAGTGCTACCCTCGACAGGGGGGATTTGAATGAGCAGTTCTTC
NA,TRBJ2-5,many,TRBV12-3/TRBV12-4,CASSLAVYQETQYF,TGTGCCAGCAGTTTAGCGGTGTACCAAGAGACCCAGTACTTC
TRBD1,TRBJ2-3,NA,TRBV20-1,CSARGTGPLADTQYF,TGCAGTGCTAGAGGGACAGGGCCGCTCGCAGATACGCAGTATTTT
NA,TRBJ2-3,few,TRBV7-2,CASRSAGTDTQYF,TGTGCCAGCAGATCTGCGGGCACAGATACGCAGTATTTT
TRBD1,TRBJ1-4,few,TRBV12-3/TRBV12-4,CASSTGTGLTNEKLFF,TGTGCCAGCAGTACCGGGACAGGTTTAACTAATGAAAAACTGTTTTTT